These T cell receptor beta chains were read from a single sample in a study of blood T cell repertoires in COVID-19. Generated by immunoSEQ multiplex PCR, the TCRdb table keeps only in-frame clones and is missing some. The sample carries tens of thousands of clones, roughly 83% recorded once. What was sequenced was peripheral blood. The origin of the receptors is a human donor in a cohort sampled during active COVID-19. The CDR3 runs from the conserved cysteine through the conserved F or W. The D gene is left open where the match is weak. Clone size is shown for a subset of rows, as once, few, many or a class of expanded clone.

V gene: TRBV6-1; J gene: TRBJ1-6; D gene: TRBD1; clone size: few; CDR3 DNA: TGTGCCAGCAGTGAATTAAGGGGGCGCGGTTCACCCCTCCACTTT; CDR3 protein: CASSELRGRGSPLHF
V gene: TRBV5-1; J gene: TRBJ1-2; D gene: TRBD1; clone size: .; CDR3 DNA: TGCGCCAGCAGCACGAACCCGACAGGGGTGGGTTATGGCTACACCTTC; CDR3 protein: CASSTNPTGVGYGYTF
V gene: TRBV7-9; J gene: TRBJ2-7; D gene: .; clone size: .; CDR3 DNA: TGTGCCAGCAGCTCCCGAGCTGAAAGCTCCTACGAGCAGTACTTC; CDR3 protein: CASSSRAESSYEQYF
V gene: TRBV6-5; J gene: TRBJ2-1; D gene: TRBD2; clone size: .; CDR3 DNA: TGTGCCAGCAGTTACGGCGGGGGTTACAATGAGCAGTTCTTC; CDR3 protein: CASSYGGGYNEQFF
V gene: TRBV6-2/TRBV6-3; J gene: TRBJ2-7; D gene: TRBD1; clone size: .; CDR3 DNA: TGTGCCAGCAGCCCTCTACCGGGACAGGGAGGTTACGAGCAGTACTTC; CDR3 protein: CASSPLPGQGGYEQYF
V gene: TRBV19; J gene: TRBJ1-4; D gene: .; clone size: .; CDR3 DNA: TGTGCCAGTAGGACCTCCGGGACGGGAGATGAAAAACTGTTTTTT; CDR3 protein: CASRTSGTGDEKLFF
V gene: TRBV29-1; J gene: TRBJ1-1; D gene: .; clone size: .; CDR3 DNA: TGCAGCGTTGTAGACAGGAACACTGAAGCTTTCTTT; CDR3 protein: CSVVDRNTEAFF
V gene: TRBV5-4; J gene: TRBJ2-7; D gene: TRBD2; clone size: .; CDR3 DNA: TGTGCCAGCAGCTTTAGCGGGACCAGCTCCTACGAGCAGTACTTC; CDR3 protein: CASSFSGTSSYEQYF
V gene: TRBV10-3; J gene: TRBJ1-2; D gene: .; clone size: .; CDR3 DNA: TGTGCCATCAGTGAGAACAACCAGTATGGCTACACCTTC; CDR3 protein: CAISENNQYGYTF
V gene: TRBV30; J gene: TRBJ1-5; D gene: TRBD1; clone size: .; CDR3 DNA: TGTGCCTGGAGTAACCCACTGCGGACAGGGATACTCCATAGCAATCAGCCCCAGCATTTT; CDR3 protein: CAWSNPLRTGILHSNQPQHF
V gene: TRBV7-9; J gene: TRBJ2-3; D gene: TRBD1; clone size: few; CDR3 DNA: TGTGCCAGCAGCCGGACAGGAGCCTACACAGATACGCAGTATTTT; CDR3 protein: CASSRTGAYTDTQYF
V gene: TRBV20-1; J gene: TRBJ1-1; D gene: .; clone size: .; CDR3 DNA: TGCAGTGCTAGTTGGCAGGGGAACACTGAAGCTTTCTTT; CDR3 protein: CSASWQGNTEAFF
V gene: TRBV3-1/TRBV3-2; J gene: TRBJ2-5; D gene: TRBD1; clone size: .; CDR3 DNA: TGTGCCAGCAGCCAGAACCCCCCCGGGACAGGGAAAGAGACCCAGTACTTC; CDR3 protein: CASSQNPPGTGKETQYF
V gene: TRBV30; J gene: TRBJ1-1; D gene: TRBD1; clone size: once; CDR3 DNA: TGTGCCTTCGGGACAGGGGCGAACACTGAAGCTTTCTTT; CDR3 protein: CAFGTGANTEAFF
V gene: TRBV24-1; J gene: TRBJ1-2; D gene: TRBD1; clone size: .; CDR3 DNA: TGTGCCACCTGCCCTGGACAGGGGAACTATGGCTACACCTTC; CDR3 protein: CATCPGQGNYGYTF
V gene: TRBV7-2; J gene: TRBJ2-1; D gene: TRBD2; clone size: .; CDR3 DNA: TGTGCCAGCAGCTTAAAACGCTCGGGGGGTGAGCAGTTCTTC; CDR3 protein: CASSLKRSGGEQFF
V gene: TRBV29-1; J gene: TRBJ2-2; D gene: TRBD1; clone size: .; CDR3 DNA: TGCAGCGTGAAGGGGACAGGAGCGACCGGGGAGCTGTTTTTT; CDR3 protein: CSVKGTGATGELFF
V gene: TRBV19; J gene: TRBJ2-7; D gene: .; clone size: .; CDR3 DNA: TGTGCCAGTAGTATAGGACCGGGACACACCTTCGTGGGCTATTCGGACGAGCAGTACTTC; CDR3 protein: CASSIGPGHTFVGYSDEQYF
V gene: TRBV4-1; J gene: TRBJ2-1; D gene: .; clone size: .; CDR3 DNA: TGCGCCAGCAGCCAAGATATTTGGGCCGCCAGGCTGATTGAGCAGTTCTTC; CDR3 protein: CASSQDIWAARLIEQFF
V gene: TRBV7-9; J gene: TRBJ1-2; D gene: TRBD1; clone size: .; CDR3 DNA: TGTGCCAGCAGCTTTACAGGGGCTGCGGTCTATGGCTACACCTTC; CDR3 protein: CASSFTGAAVYGYTF
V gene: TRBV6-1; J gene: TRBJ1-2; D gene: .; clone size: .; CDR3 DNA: TGTGCCAGCAGTGAGGGCGGGGCGACCAGCTATGGCTACACCTTC; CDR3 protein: CASSEGGATSYGYTF
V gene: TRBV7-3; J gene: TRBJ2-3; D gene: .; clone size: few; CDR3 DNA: TGTGCCAGCAGCAGGAGCGGATCTAGCACAGATACGCAGTATTTT; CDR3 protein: CASSRSGSSTDTQYF
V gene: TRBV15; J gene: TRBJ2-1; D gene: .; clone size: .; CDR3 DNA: TGTGCCAGCAGAGGTGAGGGCTCCTACAATGAGCAGTTCTTC; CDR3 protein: CASRGEGSYNEQFF
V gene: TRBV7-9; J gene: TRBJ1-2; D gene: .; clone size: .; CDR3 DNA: TGTGCCAGCAGCTCCTCCCTCTTTGGCTACACCTTC; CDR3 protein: CASSSSLFGYTF
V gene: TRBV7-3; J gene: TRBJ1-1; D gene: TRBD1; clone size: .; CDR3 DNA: TGTGCCAGCAGAGACGACAGGGTAGGGCGGAACACTGAAGCTTTCTTT; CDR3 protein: CASRDDRVGRNTEAFF
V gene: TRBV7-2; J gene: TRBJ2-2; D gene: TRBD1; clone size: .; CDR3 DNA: TGTGCCAGCAGTTGGGACAGGGGAAACACCGGGGAGCTGTTTTTT; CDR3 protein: CASSWDRGNTGELFF
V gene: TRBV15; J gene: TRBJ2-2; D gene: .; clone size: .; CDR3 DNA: TGTGCCACCAGCAGGGGCGACCTCTACACCGGGGAGCTGTTTTTT; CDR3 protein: CATSRGDLYTGELFF